This T cell receptor beta chain was sequenced for a study of regulatory T cells in long-lasting Graves disease. At the level of the study: Less than 3 months of antithyroid drugs had been taken by newly diagnosed Graves' patients.

Specified time point: newly diagnosed GD, antithyroid drugs for less than 3 months. PBMC RNA served as the TCR library source. Patient provenance is recorded as an endocrinology department in Xi'an, China. This clonotype occurred many times. Relying on iRepertoire HTBI primers and Arm-PCR of CDR3 regions, the team built TCR beta libraries. TCRdb itself ran the multiplex PCR reads through MiXCR, one entry per CDR3 protein. The data contain 500,000 or so distinct CDR3 sequences, 12% to 15% of them singletons. The sample also formed part of further work on T cells in Graves' hyperthyroidism and ophthalmopathy. That investigation notes: The primer set for the first-round RT-PCR of the TCR CDR3 was HTBI. Stable hyperthyroidism was separated from ophthalmopathy by a model based on 13 V-J features.

Sample: peripheral blood mononuclear cells (PBMCs), taken at new diagnosis, from a patient treated with antithyroid drugs. This TCR derives from a woman aged 45-65 years with Graves disease.

CDR3 amino acids: CASSYKTLGGANYGYTF. DNA of the CDR3: TGTGCCAGCAGTTACAAAACCCTCGGGGGTGCTAACTATGGCTACACCTTC. V usage is TRBV6-5 and J usage is TRBJ1-2; the D gene is possibly TRBD1 (5 bases). V gave up 2 bases and J gave up 0 bases, with 16 bases separating them. The CDR3 loop spans 17 amino acids. Per germline, CDR1 MNHEY and CDR2 SVGAGI.